The 6 T cell receptor beta chains below come from one sample, sequenced in a study of blood T cell repertoires in COVID-19. Libraries were prepared by immunoSEQ multiplex PCR; TCRdb keeps only in-frame clonotypes and omits some of them. The sample contains roughly 320,000 clones, 65% to 90% of which appear only once. Source material: peripheral blood. The receptors stem from a human donor in a cohort sampled during active COVID-19.

The chain joins TRBV27 to TRBJ2-3; 8 bases are a match to TRBD1. The J segment lost 3 bases and the V segment lost 3 bases, leaving 5 bases of the junction unmatched. This CDR3 is built from 15 residues. Germline-derived CDR1 and CDR2 are MNHEY and SMNVEV (reference sequence). The CDR3 reads CASSLTGAGTDTQYF. The CDR3 DNA follows: TGTGCCAGCAGTTTGACAGGGGCTGGGACAGATACGCAGTATTTT.

This clone was detected once. The chain combines TRBV7-9 with TRBJ2-3; 7 nucleotides line up with TRBD2. The germline CDR1 and CDR2 sequences are SEHNR and FQNEAQ (reference sequence). The length of the CDR3 is 15 residues. The junction had 6 bases not matched to a gene; V was cut back by 5 bases and J by 1 base. In DNA form, the CDR3 reads TGTGCCAGCAGCGCTAGCGGCGGCCGCACAGATACGCAGTATTTT. The encoded protein is CASSASGGRTDTQYF.

In regard to this clone: Other DNA sequences of this sample code for an identical CDR3. The chain uses TRBV24-1 and TRBJ1-2, with 9 bases lining up with TRBD1. Germline-derived CDR1 and CDR2 are KGHDR and SFDVKD. V was clipped by 2 bases and J by 5 bases; unmatched bases: 2. The CDR3 is 14 amino acids. This CDR3 is CATSDSGQGYGYTF. CDR3 DNA sequence: TGTGCCACCAGTGATTCGGGACAGGGATATGGCTACACCTTC.

The table lists this clone with a count of one. The chain links TRBV11-3 to TRBJ2-2; possibly TRBD1 for D (6 bases). The CDR3 loop spans 16 amino acids. The germline V and J ends were trimmed by 5 bases and 0 bases, with 13 bases remaining between them. Germline V CDR1 and CDR2: SGHNT, YENEEA. CDR3 residues: CASSPQGIPNTGELFF. CDR3 nucleotide sequence: TGTGCCAGCAGCCCACAGGGAATCCCGAACACCGGGGAGCTGTTTTTT. Looking up the rest from reference TRBV11-3 and TRBJ2-2 gives the full variable domain: EAGVVQSPRYKIIEKKQPVAFWCNPISGHNTLYWYLQNLGQGPELLIRYENEEAVDDSQLPKDRFSAERLKGVDSTLKIQPAELGDSAVYLCASSPQGIPNTGELFFGEGSRLTVL.

The chain has TRBV18 and TRBJ2-2, with a possible D match to TRBD1 (6 bases). Germline CDR1 and CDR2: KGHSH and LQKENI. There are 14 residues in the CDR3. V lost 3 bases to trimming and J lost 6 bases, with 11 bases between them. This CDR3 reads CASSPGTGPGELFF. The CDR3 DNA follows: TGTGCCAGCTCACCGGGAACAGGGCCCGGGGAGCTGTTTTTT.

The V gene is TRBV24-1, the J gene TRBJ1-1, with D unclear. V lost 7 bases to trimming and J lost 1 base, with 9 bases between them. CDR1 is KGHDR, CDR2 SFDVKD, per germline. The CDR3 length is 13 residues. In nucleotides, the CDR3 is TGTGCCACCAGGCGACAAGAGAACACTGAAGCTTTCTTT. The encoded protein is CATRRQENTEAFF.